This T cell receptor beta chain was retrieved from a study of blood T cell repertoires in COVID-19. The CDR3 consists of 13 residues. The V end was cut by 0 bases, the J end by 4 bases, with 6 bases between. Germline V gives CDR1 MNHEY, CDR2 SMNVEV (reference sequence). In the source study's methods: Amplification with reference gene primers provided the estimates of nucleated cell counts. Some clones are missing from TCRdb's copy, which holds only in-frame ones; the method was immunoSEQ multiplex PCR. The DNA was the basis for D and trimming; V, J and clone size are from that table. This table has about 89,000 clones, around three quarters appearing once. This clone was detected only a few times.

The chain couples TRBV27 to TRBJ1-1; D unresolved. The TCR originated in a human donor in a cohort sampled during active COVID-19. Sequencing input: peripheral blood. CDR3 sequence reads: CASSLSYSTEAFF. The CDR3 DNA sequence: TGTGCCAGCAGTTTATCCTACAGCACTGAAGCTTTCTTT.